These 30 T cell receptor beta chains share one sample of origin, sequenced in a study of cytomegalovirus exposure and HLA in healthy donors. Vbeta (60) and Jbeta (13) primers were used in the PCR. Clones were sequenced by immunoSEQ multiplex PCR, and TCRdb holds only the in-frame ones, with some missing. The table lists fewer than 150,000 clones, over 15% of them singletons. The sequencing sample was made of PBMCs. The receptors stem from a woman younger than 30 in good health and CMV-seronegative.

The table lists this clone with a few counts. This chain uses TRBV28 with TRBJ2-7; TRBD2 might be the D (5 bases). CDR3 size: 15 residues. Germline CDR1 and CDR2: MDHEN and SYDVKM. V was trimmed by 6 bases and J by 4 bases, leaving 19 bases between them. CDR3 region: CASSLSQVGLYEQYF. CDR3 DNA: TGTGCCAGCAGCCTCTCCCAGGTTGGACTTTACGAGCAGTACTTC.

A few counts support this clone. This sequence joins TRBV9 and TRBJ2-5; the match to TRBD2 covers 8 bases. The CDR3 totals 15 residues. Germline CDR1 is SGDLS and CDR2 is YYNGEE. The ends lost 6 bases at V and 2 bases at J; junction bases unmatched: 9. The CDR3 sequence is CASTASGGDQETQYF. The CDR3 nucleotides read TGTGCCAGCACCGCCTCCGGGGGGGATCAAGAGACCCAGTACTTC.

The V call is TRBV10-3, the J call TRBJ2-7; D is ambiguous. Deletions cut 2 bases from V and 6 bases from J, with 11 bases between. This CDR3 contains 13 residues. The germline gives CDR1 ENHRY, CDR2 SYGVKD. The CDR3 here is CAISEPFESEQYF. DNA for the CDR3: TGTGCCATCAGTGAGCCCTTCGAGTCCGAGCAGTACTTC.

The CDR3 loop is CASSFVFGGLRYEQYF. Written as DNA, the CDR3 is TGTGCCAGCAGCTTCGTTTTCGGGGGGCTCCGCTACGAGCAGTACTTC. The V and J genes are TRBV7-2 and TRBJ2-7; a possible D gene is TRBD2 (7 bases). The CDR3 consists of 16 residues. Germline assignment: CDR1 SGHTA and CDR2 FQGNSA. The V end lost 3 bases, the J end lost 3 bases, and 18 bases lay between the germline ends.

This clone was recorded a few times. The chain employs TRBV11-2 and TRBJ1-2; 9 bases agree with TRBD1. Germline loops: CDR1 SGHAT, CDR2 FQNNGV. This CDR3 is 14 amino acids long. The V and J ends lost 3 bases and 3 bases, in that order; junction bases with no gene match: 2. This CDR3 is CASSLGQGYYGYTF. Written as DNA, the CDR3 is TGTGCCAGCAGCTTGGGACAGGGTTACTATGGCTACACCTTC.

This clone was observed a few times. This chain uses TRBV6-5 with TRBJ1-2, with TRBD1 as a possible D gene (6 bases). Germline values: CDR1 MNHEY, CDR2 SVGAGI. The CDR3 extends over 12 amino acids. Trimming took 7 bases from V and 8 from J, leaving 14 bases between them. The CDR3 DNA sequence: TGTGCCAGCAATAACAGGGTTGGAGGCTACACCTTC. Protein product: CASNNRVGGYTF.

CDR3: CASRDVGVAPYEQYF. DNA for the CDR3: TGTGCCAGCAGGGACGTGGGAGTGGCCCCTTACGAGCAGTACTTC. The chain is built from TRBV6-1 and TRBJ2-7, with D possibly being TRBD2 (5 bases). Germline V gives CDR1 MNHNS, CDR2 SASEGT. This CDR3 region has 15 residues. V lost 6 bases, J lost 4 bases, and 19 bases lay in between.

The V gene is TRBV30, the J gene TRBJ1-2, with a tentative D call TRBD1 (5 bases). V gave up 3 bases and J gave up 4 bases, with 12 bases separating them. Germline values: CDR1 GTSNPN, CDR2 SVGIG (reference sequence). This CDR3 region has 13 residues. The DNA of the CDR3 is TGTGCCTGGAGCCCACGGGGGAGCTATGGCTACACCTTC. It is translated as CAWSPRGSYGYTF.

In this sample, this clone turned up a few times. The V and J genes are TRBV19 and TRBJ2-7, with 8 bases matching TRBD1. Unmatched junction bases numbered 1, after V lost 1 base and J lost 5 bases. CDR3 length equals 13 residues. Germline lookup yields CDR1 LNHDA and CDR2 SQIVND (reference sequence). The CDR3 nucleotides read TGTGCCAGTAGTATAGGACAGGGGAACGAGCAGTACTTC. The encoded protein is CASSIGQGNEQYF.

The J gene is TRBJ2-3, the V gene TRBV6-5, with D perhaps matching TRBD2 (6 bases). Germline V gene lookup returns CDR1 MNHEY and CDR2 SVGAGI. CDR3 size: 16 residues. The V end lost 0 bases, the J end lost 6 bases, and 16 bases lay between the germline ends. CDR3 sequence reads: CASSYSEGPQGDTQYF. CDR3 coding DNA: TGTGCCAGCAGTTACTCGGAGGGCCCCCAAGGGGATACGCAGTATTTT.

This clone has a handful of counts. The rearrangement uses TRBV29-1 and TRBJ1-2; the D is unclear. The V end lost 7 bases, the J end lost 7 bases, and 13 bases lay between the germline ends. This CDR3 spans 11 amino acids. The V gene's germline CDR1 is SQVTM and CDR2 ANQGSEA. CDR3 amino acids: CSANPEVGYTF. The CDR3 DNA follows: TGCAGCGCAAACCCGGAGGTTGGCTACACCTTC.

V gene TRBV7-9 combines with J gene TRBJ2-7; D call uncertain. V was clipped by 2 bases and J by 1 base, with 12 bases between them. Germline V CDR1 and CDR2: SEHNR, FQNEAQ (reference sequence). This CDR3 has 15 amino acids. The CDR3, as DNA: TGTGCCAGCAGCTTACCGAGGTTCGGATCCTACGAGCAGTACTTC. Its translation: CASSLPRFGSYEQYF.

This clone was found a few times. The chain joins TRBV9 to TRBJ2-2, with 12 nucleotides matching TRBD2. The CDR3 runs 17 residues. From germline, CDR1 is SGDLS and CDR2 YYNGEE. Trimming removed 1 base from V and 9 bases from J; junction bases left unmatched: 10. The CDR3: CASSVSSSSGRGRELFF. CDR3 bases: TGTGCCAGCAGCGTAAGCTCTTCTAGCGGGAGGGGCCGGGAGCTGTTTTTT.

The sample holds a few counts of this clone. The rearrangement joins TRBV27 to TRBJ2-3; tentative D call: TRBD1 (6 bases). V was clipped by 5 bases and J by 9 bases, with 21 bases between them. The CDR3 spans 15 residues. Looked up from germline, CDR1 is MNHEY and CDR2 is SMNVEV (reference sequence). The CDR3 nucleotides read TGTGCCAGCAGTCCGAGGACGCAGGGTGGGGGCACGCAGTATTTT. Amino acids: CASSPRTQGGGTQYF.

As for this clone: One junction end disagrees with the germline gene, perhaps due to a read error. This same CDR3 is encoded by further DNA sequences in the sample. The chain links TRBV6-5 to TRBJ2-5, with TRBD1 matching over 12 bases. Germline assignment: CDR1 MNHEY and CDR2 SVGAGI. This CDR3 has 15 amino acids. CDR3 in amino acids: CASSTPGQGAPAQYF. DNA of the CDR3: TGCGCCAGCAGTACACCGGGACAGGGGGCACCGGCCCAGTACTTC.

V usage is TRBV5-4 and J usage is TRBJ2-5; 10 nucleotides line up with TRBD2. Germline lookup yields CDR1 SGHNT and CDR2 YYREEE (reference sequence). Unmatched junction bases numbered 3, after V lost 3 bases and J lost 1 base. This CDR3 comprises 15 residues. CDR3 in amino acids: CASSSLAGGQETQYF. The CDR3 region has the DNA TGTGCCAGCAGCTCCTTAGCGGGAGGCCAAGAGACCCAGTACTTC.

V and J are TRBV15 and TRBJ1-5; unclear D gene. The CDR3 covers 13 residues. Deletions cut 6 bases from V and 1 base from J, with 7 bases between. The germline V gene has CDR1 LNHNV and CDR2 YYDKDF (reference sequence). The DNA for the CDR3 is TGTGCCACCAGACAGAGCAGCAATCAGCCCCAGCATTTT. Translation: CATRQSSNQPQHF.

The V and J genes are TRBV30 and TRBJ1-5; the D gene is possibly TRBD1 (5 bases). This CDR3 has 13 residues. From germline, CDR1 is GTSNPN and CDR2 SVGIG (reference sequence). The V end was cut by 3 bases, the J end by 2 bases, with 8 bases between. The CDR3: CAWRGQGNQPQHF. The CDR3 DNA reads TGTGCCTGGAGAGGACAAGGCAATCAGCCCCAGCATTTT.

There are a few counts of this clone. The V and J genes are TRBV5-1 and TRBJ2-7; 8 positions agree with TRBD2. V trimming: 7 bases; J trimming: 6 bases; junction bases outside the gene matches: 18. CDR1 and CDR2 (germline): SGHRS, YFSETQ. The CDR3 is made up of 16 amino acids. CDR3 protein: CASSPWEGSGIGEQYF. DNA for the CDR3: TGCGCCAGCTCCCCCTGGGAAGGTAGCGGGATAGGCGAGCAGTACTTC.

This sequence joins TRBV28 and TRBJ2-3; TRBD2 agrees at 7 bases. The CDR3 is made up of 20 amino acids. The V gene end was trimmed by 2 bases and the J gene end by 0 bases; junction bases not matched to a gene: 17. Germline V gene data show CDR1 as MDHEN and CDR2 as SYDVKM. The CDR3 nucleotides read TGTGCCAGCAGTTTAAGGATAGGGGCTAGCGGATTCCCTAGCACAGATACGCAGTATTTT. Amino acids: CASSLRIGASGFPSTDTQYF.

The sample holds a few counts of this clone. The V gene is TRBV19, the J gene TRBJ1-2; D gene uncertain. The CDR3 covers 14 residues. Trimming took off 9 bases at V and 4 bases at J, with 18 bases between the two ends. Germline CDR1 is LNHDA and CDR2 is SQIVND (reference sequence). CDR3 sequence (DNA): TGTGCCAGCATTCCGGCCGGTTCGGGCTATGGCTACACCTTC. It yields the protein CASIPAGSGYGYTF. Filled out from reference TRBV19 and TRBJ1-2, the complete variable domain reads DGGITQSPKYLFRKEGQNVTLSCEQNLNHDAMYWYRQDPGQGLRLIYYSQIVNDFQKGDIAEGYSVSREKKESFPLTVTSAQKNPTAFYLCASIPAGSGYGYTFGSGTRLTVV.

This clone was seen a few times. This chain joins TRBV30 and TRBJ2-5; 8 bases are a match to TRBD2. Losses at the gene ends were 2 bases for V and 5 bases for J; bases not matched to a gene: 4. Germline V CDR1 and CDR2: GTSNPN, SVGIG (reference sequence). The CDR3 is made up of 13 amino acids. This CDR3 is CAWSLRGGETQYF. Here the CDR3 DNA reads TGTGCCTGGAGTTTGCGCGGGGGGGAGACCCAGTACTTC.

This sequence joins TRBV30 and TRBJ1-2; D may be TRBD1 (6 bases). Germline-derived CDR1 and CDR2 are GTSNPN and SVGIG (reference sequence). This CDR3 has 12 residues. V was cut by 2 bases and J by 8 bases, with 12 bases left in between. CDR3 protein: CAWSKGGVGYTF. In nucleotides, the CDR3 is TGTGCCTGGAGTAAGGGGGGGGTCGGCTACACCTTC.

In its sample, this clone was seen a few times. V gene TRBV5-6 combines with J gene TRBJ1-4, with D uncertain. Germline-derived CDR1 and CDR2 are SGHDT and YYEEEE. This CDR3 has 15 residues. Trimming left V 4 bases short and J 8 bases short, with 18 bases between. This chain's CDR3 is CASSGLNWAEEKLFF. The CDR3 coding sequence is TGTGCCAGCAGCGGTTTGAACTGGGCAGAAGAAAAACTGTTTTTT.

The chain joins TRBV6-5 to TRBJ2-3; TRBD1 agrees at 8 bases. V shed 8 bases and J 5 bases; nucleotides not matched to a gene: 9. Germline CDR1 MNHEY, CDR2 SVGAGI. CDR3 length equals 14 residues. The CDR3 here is CASGGQGAGDTQYF. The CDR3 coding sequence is TGTGCCAGCGGAGGACAGGGTGCAGGAGATACGCAGTATTTT.

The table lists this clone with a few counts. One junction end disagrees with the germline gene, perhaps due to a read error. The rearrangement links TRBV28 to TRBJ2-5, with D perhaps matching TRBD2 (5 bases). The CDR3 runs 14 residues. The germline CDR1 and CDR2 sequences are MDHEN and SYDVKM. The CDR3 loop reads CASSLLEGVETQYF. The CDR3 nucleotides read TGTGCCAGCAGTTTATTAGAGGGCGTGGAGACTCAGTACTTC.

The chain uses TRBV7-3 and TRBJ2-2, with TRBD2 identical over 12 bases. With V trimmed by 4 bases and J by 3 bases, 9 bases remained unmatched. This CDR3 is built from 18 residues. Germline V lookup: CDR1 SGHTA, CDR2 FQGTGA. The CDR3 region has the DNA TGTGCCAGCAGCTCCTGGGTACTAGCGGGAGGTTACACCGGGGAGCTGTTTTTT. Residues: CASSSWVLAGGYTGELFF.

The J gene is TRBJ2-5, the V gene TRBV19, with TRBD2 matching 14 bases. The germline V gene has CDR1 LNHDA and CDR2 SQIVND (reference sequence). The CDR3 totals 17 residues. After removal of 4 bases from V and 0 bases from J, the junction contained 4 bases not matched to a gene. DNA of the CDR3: TGTGCCAGTAGTAGACTGGGACTAGCGGGAGACCAAGAGACCCAGTACTTC. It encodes CASSRLGLAGDQETQYF.

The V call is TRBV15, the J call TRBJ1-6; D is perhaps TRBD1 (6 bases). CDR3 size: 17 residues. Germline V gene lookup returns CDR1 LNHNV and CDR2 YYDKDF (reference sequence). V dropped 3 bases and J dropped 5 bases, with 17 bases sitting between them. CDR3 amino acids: CATSSFRGHGNNSPLHF. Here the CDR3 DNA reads TGTGCCACCAGCAGCTTCAGGGGTCATGGAAATAATTCACCCCTCCACTTT.

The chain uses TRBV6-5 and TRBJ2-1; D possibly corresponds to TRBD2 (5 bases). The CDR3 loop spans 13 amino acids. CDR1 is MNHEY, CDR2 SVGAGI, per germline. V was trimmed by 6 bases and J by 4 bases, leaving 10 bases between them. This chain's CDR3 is CASREDGYNEQFF. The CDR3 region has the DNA TGTGCCAGCAGGGAGGACGGGTACAATGAGCAGTTCTTC.